These 2 T cell receptor beta chains came from one sample sequenced in a study of T cell repertoires in aging, cancer and after chemotherapy. Multiplex touch-down PCR with TRB-A/B primers amplified rearranged V-D-J TRB sequences. TCRdb itself ran the multiplex PCR reads through MiXCR, one entry per CDR3 protein. The data hold some 7,000 distinct CDR3 sequences, with 35% to 50% observed a single time. Amplification of TCR beta used genomic DNA extracted from peripheral blood. The sequencing sample was made of blood. These TCRs come from a human donor in good health.

The chain carries TRBV20-1 and TRBJ2-5; the D is unclear. The CDR3 covers 12 residues. Germline-derived CDR1 and CDR2 are DFQATT and SNEGSKA (reference sequence). Trimming removed 1 base from V and 4 bases from J, with 7 bases in between. CDR3 sequence (DNA): TGCAGTGCTAGAGGTACCTCAGAGACCCAGTACTTC. This gives the protein CSARGTSETQYF.

The rearrangement uses TRBV27 and TRBJ1-2, with D uncertain. Germline values: CDR1 MNHEY, CDR2 SMNVEV (reference sequence). V shed 6 bases and J shed 6 bases, with 20 bases lying between them. The CDR3 sequence is 15 residues long. In DNA, the CDR3 is TGTGCCAGCAGAGTCGCCTCGGGTACGGGCAATGGCTACACCTTC. It specifies CASRVASGTGNGYTF.